These 26 T cell receptor beta chains were all obtained from the same sample, sequenced in a study of shared clonotypes between healthy human individuals. Using immunoSEQ multiplex PCR, the repertoire was profiled, and TCRdb retains in-frame clones only, with some absent. The table shows roughly 1,500,000 clones, with 98% occurring only once. Sequenced: naive CD4+ T cells sorted from blood. The subset: CD45RA+ positively selected. These receptor sequences come from a young man in good health.

The V gene is TRBV5-8, the J gene TRBJ2-3; 8 bases agree with TRBD1. The V and J ends lost 4 bases and 0 bases, in that order; junction bases with no gene match: 7. The CDR3 consists of 16 residues. Germline V gene lookup returns CDR1 SGHTS and CDR2 YDEGEE. CDR3 residues: CASSKDRVFSTDTQYF. DNA of the CDR3: TGTGCCAGCAGCAAGGACAGGGTCTTTAGCACAGATACGCAGTATTTT. Supplemented by reference TRBV5-8 and TRBJ2-3, the full variable domain reads EAGVTQSPTHLIKTRGQQATLRCSPISGHTSVYWYQQALGLGLQFLLWYDEGEERNRGNFPPRFSGRQFPNYSSELNVNALELEDSALYLCASSKDRVFSTDTQYFGPGTRLTVL.

The chain employs TRBV5-4 and TRBJ2-7; no clear D gene. Germline V lookup: CDR1 SGHNT, CDR2 YYREEE (reference sequence). Trimming stripped 4 bases from V and 3 bases from J, with 14 bases between. CDR3 size: 14 residues. The CDR3 region has the DNA TGTGCCAGCAGCGAGAAATCCTCCTACTACGAGCAGTACTTC. Its translation is CASSEKSSYYEQYF.

This chain connects TRBV28 to TRBJ2-1; possible D gene TRBD2, 6 bases. Trimming took off 1 base at V and 6 bases at J, with 10 bases between the two ends. This CDR3 has 14 residues. Germline values: CDR1 MDHEN, CDR2 SYDVKM. CDR3 sequence reads: CASSLFSTSNEQFF. The CDR3 DNA reads as TGTGCCAGCAGTTTATTCTCGACTAGCAATGAGCAGTTCTTC.

The chain carries TRBV28 and TRBJ1-1; D ambiguous. The CDR3 runs to 9 residues. Trimming removed 7 bases at V and 8 bases at J, with 5 bases between. Germline V gives CDR1 MDHEN, CDR2 SYDVKM. CDR3 sequence (DNA): TGTGCCAGCACACCGGAAGCTTTCTTT. Translation: CASTPEAFF.

The J gene is TRBJ1-2, the V gene TRBV7-2, with D uncertain. The CDR3 has 15 amino acids. Trimming removed 1 base at V and 0 bases at J, with 9 bases between. Germline V lookup: CDR1 SGHTA, CDR2 FQGNSA. The CDR3 sequence: CASSLELVPNYGYTF. The CDR3 DNA is TGTGCCAGCAGCTTAGAACTGGTCCCTAACTATGGCTACACCTTC.

V usage is TRBV6-1 and J usage is TRBJ2-7; 7 bases map to TRBD2. V was pared by 9 bases and J by 1 base, with 9 bases of the junction left unmatched. Germline CDR1 reads MNHNS; CDR2 reads SASEGT. The CDR3 covers 14 residues. The CDR3 DNA reads TGTGCCAGTGAAAGAGGGCGGGAGTCCTACGAGCAGTACTTC. Protein product: CASERGRESYEQYF.

V is TRBV4-3 and J is TRBJ2-3; 9 nucleotides agree with TRBD1. The CDR3 totals 17 residues. Germline V gives CDR1 LGHNA, CDR2 YSLEER. J lost 0 bases, V lost 4 bases, and 8 bases had no gene match. CDR3 residues: CASSRFGGQGSTDTQYF. As DNA, the CDR3 is TGCGCCAGCAGCCGGTTCGGGGGACAGGGAAGCACAGATACGCAGTATTTT.

The V call is TRBV27, the J call TRBJ1-5; D might be TRBD1 (5 bases). CDR1 MNHEY and CDR2 SMNVEV come from the germline V gene (reference sequence). Trimming pared 0 bases from V and 3 bases from J, leaving 9 bases between. The CDR3 extends over 15 amino acids. CDR3 sequence (DNA): TGTGCCAGCAGTTTATCAGGACACCTCAATCAGCCCCAGCATTTT. It yields the protein CASSLSGHLNQPQHF.

The gene calls are TRBV10-3 and TRBJ2-7; D ambiguous. The CDR3 is 13 amino acids. Germline V gene lookup returns CDR1 ENHRY and CDR2 SYGVKD. The V end lost 4 bases, the J end lost 7 bases, and 14 bases lay between the germline ends. The CDR3 DNA is TGTGCCATCAGTGCGGGTTGGGCGGAAGAGCAGTACTTC. Translating gives CAISAGWAEEQYF.

The CDR3 loop is CASSLLTSGSFYEQYF. The DNA for the CDR3 is TGTGCCAGCAGTTTATTGACTAGCGGGTCCTTTTACGAGCAGTACTTC. The gene calls are TRBV28 and TRBJ2-7, with TRBD2 matching over 10 bases. CDR3 length: 16 residues. Germline-derived CDR1 and CDR2 are MDHEN and SYDVKM. J lost 4 bases, V lost 1 base, and 7 bases had no gene match. The variable domain in full, completed from reference TRBV28 and TRBJ2-7, reads DVKVTQSSRYLVKRTGEKVFLECVQDMDHENMFWYRQDPGLGLRLIYFSYDVKMKEKGDIPEGYSVSREKKERFSLILESASTNQTSMYLCASSLLTSGSFYEQYFGPGTRLTVT.

The J gene is TRBJ2-6, the V gene TRBV5-1; D uncertain. Germline CDR1 reads SGHRS; CDR2 reads YFSETQ. This CDR3 has 17 residues. V lost 6 bases, J lost 0 bases, and 16 bases lay in between. CDR3 region: CASKKAGFPSGANVLTF. CDR3 nucleotide sequence: TGCGCCAGCAAAAAGGCAGGATTTCCCTCTGGGGCCAACGTCCTGACTTTC.

The J gene is TRBJ2-7, the V gene TRBV6-1, with D possibly matching TRBD1 (5 bases). The V end lost 1 base, the J end lost 2 bases, and 18 bases lay between the germline ends. The germline gives CDR1 MNHNS, CDR2 SASEGT. CDR3 length: 17 residues. CDR3 DNA sequence: TGTGCCAGCAGTGAAGGTATTATAGGGGCAGAAGCCTACGAGCAGTACTTC. Translation gives CASSEGIIGAEAYEQYF.

This clone was recorded a few times. Different DNA sequences within this sample yield the same CDR3. The chain uses TRBV19 and TRBJ2-2; no definite D call. The CDR3 has 14 residues. Germline loops: CDR1 LNHDA, CDR2 SQIVND (reference sequence). V lost 3 bases to trimming and J lost 1 base, with 6 bases between them. The CDR3 here is CASSITGNTGELFF. The CDR3 region has the DNA TGTGCCAGTAGTATCACTGGGAACACCGGGGAGCTGTTTTTT.

The chain combines TRBV28 with TRBJ1-3; no clear D. This CDR3 spans 10 amino acids. V lost 6 bases and J 6 bases, leaving 3 bases between the germline ends. Germline CDR1 is MDHEN and CDR2 is SYDVKM. CDR3 loop: CASSENTIYF. CDR3 nucleotide sequence: TGTGCCAGCAGCGAAAACACCATATATTTT.

This chain joins TRBV18 and TRBJ2-1; 7 positions match TRBD1. Germline CDR1 reads KGHSH; CDR2 reads LQKENI. The CDR3 covers 15 residues. Trimming at V came to 4 bases and at J to 9 bases, leaving 12 bases not matched to a gene. Here the CDR3 DNA reads TGTGCCAGCTCACTCACCGGGACAGTCCGCGGTGAGCAGTTCTTC. Translated, it gives CASSLTGTVRGEQFF.

The V gene is TRBV5-1, the J gene TRBJ2-7, with unresolved D. The CDR3 contains 14 residues. The germline V and J ends were trimmed by 2 bases and 3 bases, with 12 bases remaining between them. Germline CDR1 reads SGHRS; CDR2 reads YFSETQ. The CDR3: CASSFRAPNYEQYF. For the CDR3, the DNA is TGCGCCAGCAGCTTTAGGGCCCCTAACTACGAGCAGTACTTC.

CDR3 DNA sequence: TGTGCCAGCAGTTATTCGAGAGGCAGCGGTCCCTACGAGCAGTACTTC. It encodes CASSYSRGSGPYEQYF. The rearrangement uses TRBV27 and TRBJ2-7, with D possibly TRBD2 on 5 matching bases. This CDR3 contains 16 residues. Looked up from germline, CDR1 is MNHEY and CDR2 is SMNVEV (reference sequence). V was shortened by 4 bases and J by 2 bases, with 18 bases between the two germline ends.

V usage is TRBV5-5 and J usage is TRBJ2-5, with 16 positions matching TRBD2. The V segment lost 4 bases and the J segment 4 bases; nucleotides outside the gene matches: 16. This CDR3 contains 20 residues. Germline V gives CDR1 SGHKS, CDR2 YYEKEE (reference sequence). In nucleotides, the CDR3 is TGTGCCAGCAGCGCGGCCGGGACTAGCGGGAGGGCCTCGGGAGGAGAGACCCAGTACTTC. Translation gives CASSAAGTSGRASGGETQYF.

The chain uses TRBV29-1 and TRBJ2-6; perhaps TRBD1 as D (6 bases). Germline assignment: CDR1 SQVTM and CDR2 ANQGSEA. The CDR3 totals 14 residues. With 7 bases removed from V and 4 bases from J, the gap between germline ends came to 14 bases. CDR3 protein: CSAQDSSGANVLTF. The CDR3 DNA reads TGCAGCGCCCAGGACAGCTCAGGGGCCAACGTCCTGACTTTC.

The CDR3 DNA follows: TGTGCCAGCAGCGAGCCAACGACCCACGACAGAAACTACGAGCAGTACTTC. This codes for CASSEPTTHDRNYEQYF. The V call is TRBV5-8, the J call TRBJ2-7, with D perhaps matching TRBD1 (5 bases). This CDR3 has 17 amino acids. Germline CDR1 is SGHTS and CDR2 is YDEGEE. V dropped 4 bases and J dropped 3 bases, with 23 bases sitting between them.

This chain connects TRBV10-3 to TRBJ2-7, with D hard to call. V lost 5 bases, J lost 4 bases, and 9 bases lay in between. The CDR3 loop spans 12 amino acids. Germline lookup yields CDR1 ENHRY and CDR2 SYGVKD. CDR3 protein: CAISTDQYEQYF. The DNA of the CDR3 is TGTGCCATCAGTACGGACCAATACGAGCAGTACTTC.

This clone was found once. V is TRBV7-9 and J is TRBJ1-3, with TRBD1 matching over 8 bases. Germline V gives CDR1 SEHNR, CDR2 FQNEAQ (reference sequence). Trimming took 4 bases from V and 7 from J; bases not matched to a gene: 9. This CDR3 contains 15 residues. The CDR3 loop is CASSSLTGAKNTIYF. CDR3 nucleotides: TGTGCCAGCAGCTCCTTGACAGGGGCTAAGAACACCATATATTTT.

This sequence joins TRBV7-2 and TRBJ2-3, with 7 bases matching TRBD2. The CDR3 spans 14 residues. V trimming: 6 bases; J trimming: 1 base; junction bases outside the gene matches: 4. CDR1 is SGHTA, CDR2 FQGNSA, per germline. The CDR3: CASRPGGRTDTQYF. In DNA form, the CDR3 reads TGTGCCAGCAGGCCGGGAGGCCGCACAGATACGCAGTATTTT.

The V call is TRBV10-3, the J call TRBJ2-7, with TRBD1 matching 9 bases. This CDR3 has 15 residues. The junction had 7 bases not matched to a gene; V was cut back by 1 base and J by 6 bases. Germline lookup yields CDR1 ENHRY and CDR2 SYGVKD. The CDR3 region is CAISEWGQGRSEQYF. Written as DNA, the CDR3 is TGTGCCATCAGTGAGTGGGGACAGGGAAGGTCCGAGCAGTACTTC.

The CDR3 region is CASSTGRYNEQFF. The CDR3 DNA is TGTGCCAGTAGTACAGGTAGATACAATGAGCAGTTCTTC. The rearrangement joins TRBV19 to TRBJ2-1, with D unresolved. The CDR3 sequence is 13 residues long. V was shortened by 4 bases and J by 4 bases, with 8 bases between the two germline ends. Germline V lookup: CDR1 LNHDA, CDR2 SQIVND (reference sequence). The entire variable domain, with the rest obtained from reference TRBV19 and TRBJ2-1, is as follows: DGGITQSPKYLFRKEGQNVTLSCEQNLNHDAMYWYRQDPGQGLRLIYYSQIVNDFQKGDIAEGYSVSREKKESFPLTVTSAQKNPTAFYLCASSTGRYNEQFFGPGTRLTVL.

The J gene is TRBJ2-7, the V gene TRBV14; D gene ambiguous. CDR3 length equals 14 residues. CDR1 is SGHDN and CDR2 is FVKESK in the germline V gene. Trimming shortened V by 5 bases and J by 2 bases, and 13 bases separated the two germline ends. The CDR3 spells CASSKTSQPYEQYF. As DNA, the CDR3 is TGTGCCAGCAGCAAAACCTCACAGCCCTACGAGCAGTACTTC.